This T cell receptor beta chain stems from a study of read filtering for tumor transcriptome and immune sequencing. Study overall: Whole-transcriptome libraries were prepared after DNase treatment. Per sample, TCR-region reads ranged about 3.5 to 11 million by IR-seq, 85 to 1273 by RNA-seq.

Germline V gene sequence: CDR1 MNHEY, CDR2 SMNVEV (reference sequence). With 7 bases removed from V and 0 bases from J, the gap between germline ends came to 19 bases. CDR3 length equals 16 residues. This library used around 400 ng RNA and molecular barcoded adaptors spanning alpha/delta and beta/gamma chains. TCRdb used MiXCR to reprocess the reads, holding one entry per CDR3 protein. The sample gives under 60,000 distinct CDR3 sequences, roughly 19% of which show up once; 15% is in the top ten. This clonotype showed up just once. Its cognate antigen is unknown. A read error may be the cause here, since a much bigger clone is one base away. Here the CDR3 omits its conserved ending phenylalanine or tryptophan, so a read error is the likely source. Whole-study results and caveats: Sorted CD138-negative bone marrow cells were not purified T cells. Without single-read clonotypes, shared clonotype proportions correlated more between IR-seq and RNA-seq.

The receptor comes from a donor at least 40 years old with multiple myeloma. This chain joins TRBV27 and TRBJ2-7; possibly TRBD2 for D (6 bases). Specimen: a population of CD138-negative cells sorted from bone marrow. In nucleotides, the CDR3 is TGTGCCAGCACTAAAGGATGGGGAGGTAGCTCCTACGAGCAGTACTCC. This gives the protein CASTKGWGGSSYEQYS.